This entry features one T cell receptor beta chain sequence. The record originates from a study of blood T cells in healthy people across ages. A second PCR of roughly 7 to 11 cycles used a sample-barcoded 5' primer and a J-beta primer mix. TCRdb reprocessed the 5' RACE reads with MiXCR, giving one entry per CDR3 protein. Counted here are around 820,000 distinct CDR3 sequences, about 25% occurring once; the ten biggest clones make up under 4.5%. This CDR3 has 14 residues. Looked up from germline, CDR1 is SGHTA and CDR2 is FQGNSA. These data were also filed under a second study, of T cells of mothers and their children. That report adds: Persisting microchimeric T cell clones went undetected.

The chain is built from TRBV7-2 and TRBJ2-1; perhaps TRBD1 as D (6 bases). The last part of the DNA fits TRBJ2-5 better; the J call may be wrong. Material: blood. The TCR comes from a boy younger than 18 in good health. The CDR3 here is CASSFSTQGETQYF. DNA of the CDR3: TGTGCCAGCAGCTTTAGTACCCAGGGGGAGACCCAGTACTTC.